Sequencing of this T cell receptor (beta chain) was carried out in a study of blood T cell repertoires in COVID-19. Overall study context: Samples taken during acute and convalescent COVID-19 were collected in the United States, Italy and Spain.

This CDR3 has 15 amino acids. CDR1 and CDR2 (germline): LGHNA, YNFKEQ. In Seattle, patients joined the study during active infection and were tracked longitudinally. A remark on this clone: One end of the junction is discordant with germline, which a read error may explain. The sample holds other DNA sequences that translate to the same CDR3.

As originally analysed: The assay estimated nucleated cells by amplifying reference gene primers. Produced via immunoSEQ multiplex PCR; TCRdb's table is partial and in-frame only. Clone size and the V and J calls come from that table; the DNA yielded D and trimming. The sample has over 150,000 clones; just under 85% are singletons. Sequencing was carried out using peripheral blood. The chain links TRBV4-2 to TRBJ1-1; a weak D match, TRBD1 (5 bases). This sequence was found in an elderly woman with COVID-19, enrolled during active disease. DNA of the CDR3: TGTGCCAGCAGTCAAGTCGGGGGTAGCAACACTGAAGCTTTCTTT. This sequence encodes CASSQVGGSNTEAFF.